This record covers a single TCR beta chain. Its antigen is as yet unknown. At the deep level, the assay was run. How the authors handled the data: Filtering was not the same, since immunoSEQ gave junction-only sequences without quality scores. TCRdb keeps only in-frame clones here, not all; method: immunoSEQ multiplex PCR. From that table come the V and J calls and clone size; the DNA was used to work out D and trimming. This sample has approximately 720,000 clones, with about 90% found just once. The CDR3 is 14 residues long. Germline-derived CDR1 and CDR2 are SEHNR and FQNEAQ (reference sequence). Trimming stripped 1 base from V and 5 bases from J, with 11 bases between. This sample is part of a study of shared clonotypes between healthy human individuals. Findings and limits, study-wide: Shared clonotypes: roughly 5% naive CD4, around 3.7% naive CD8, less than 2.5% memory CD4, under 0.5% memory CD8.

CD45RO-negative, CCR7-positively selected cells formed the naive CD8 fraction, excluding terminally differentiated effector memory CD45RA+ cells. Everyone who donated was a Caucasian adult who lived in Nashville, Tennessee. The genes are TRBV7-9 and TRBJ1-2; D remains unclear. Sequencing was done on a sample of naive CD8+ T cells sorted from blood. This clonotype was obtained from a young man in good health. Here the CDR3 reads CASSLVTRGYGYTF. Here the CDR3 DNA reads TGTGCCAGCAGCTTAGTGACCAGAGGATATGGCTACACCTTC.